Here is one T cell receptor beta chain with its context. These data are taken from a study of blood T cell repertoires in COVID-19. For the study at large: The United States, Italy and Spain were the sources of the acute and convalescent COVID-19 samples. PBMCs, B-cell-depleted T cells, or T cells were the source of the cDNA or gDNA that made up the material.

V gave up 4 bases and J gave up 2 bases; unmatched junction bases: 20. The CDR3 runs to 19 residues. Germline V lookup: CDR1 MGHRA, CDR2 YSYEKL. Original handling: Using reference gene primer amplification, nucleated cell counts were estimated. This table comes from immunoSEQ multiplex PCR, and its TCRdb copy is limited to in-frame clones, with some not included. V and J calls and clone size are as listed in that table; D and trimming were resolved from the DNA. There are about 260,000 clones in the sample; more than 75% occur only once, and 2% to 3% lies in the top ten. Material: peripheral blood. The chain combines TRBV4-1 with TRBJ2-7, with 7 bases fitting TRBD2. The origin of this receptor is a woman in her forties or fifties with acute or convalescent COVID-19. In DNA, the CDR3 is TGCGCCAGCAGCCCGAGTGGGGCGGGAGAGGGCACCTCTCCCTACGAGCAGTACTTC. This codes for CASSPSGAGEGTSPYEQYF.